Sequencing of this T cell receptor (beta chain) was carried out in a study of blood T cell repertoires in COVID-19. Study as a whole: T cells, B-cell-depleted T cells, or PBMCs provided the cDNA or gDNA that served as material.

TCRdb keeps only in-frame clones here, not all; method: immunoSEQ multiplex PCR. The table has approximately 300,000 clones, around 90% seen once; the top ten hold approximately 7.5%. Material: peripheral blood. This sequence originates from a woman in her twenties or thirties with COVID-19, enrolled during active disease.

The CDR3 DNA is TGTGCCAGCAGCTTAATCTTTGGACTAGCAAGAAATGAGCAGTTCTTC. Translated, it gives CASSLIFGLARNEQFF. V usage is TRBV7-3 and J usage is TRBJ2-1; 8 bases match TRBD2. CDR1 is SGHTA, CDR2 FQGTGA, per germline. V dropped 1 base and J dropped 7; count of bases not matched to a gene: 9. CDR3 length: 16 amino acids.